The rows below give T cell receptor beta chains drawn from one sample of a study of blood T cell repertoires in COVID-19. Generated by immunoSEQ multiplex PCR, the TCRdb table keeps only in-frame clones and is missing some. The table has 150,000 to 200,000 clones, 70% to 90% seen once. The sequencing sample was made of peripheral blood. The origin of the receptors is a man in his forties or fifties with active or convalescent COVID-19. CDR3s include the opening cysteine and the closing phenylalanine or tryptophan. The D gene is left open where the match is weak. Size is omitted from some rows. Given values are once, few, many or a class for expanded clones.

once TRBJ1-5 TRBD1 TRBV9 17 TGTGCCAGCAGCCCACAGGGACAGAACTATAGCAATCAGCCCCAGCATTTT CASSPQGQNYSNQPQHF
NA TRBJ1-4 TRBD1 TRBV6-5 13 TGTGCCAGCAGTAGGACAGGGGGAGAAAAACTGTTTTTT CASSRTGGEKLFF
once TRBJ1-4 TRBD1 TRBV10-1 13 TGCGCCAGCAGCGACAGGGGGCAAGAAAAACTGTTTTTT CASSDRGQEKLFF
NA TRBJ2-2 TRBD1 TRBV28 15 TGTGCCAGCAGTTCGACAGGGTATAACACCGGGGAGCTGTTTTTT CASSSTGYNTGELFF
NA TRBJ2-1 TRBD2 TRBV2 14 TGTGCCAGCAGAGGGGGACTAGCGGGGAATGAGCAGTTCTTC CASRGGLAGNEQFF
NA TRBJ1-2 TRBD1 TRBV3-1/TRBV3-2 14 TGTGCCTCAACAATTAAGGGGACAGATTATGGCTACACCTTC CASTIKGTDYGYTF
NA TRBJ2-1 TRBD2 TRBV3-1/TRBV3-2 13 TGTGCCAGCAGCCCCCCCGGTGCGGGAGGATCCTTCTTC CASSPPGAGGSFF
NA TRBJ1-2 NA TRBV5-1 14 TGCGCCAGCAGCTTGTACACAGGGACCTATGGCTACACCTTC CASSLYTGTYGYTF
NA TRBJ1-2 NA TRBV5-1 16 TGCGCCAGCAGCTTTGCTCCCTCCGACAGCCTCTATGGCTACACCTTC CASSFAPSDSLYGYTF
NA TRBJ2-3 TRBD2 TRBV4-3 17 TGCGCCAGCAGCCAAATGGGCGTAGCGGGGGGGCCGAATACGCAGTATTTT CASSQMGVAGGPNTQYF